This T cell receptor (beta chain) was captured by sequencing in a study of blood T cell repertoires in COVID-19. Study details: T cells, B-cell-depleted T cells, or PBMCs provided the cDNA or gDNA that served as material.

All enrollees were roughly 18 to 100 years old and from approximately 24 US areas. Participants had their cohort set by participant-reported clinical history. Before being deemed recovered, Cohort 3 donors had two negative PCRs, clearance, or symptom resolution. The V end was cut by 3 bases, the J end by 2 bases, with 18 bases between. The CDR3 extends over 16 amino acids. The germline V gene has CDR1 SGDLS and CDR2 YYNGEE. This table comes from immunoSEQ multiplex PCR, and its TCRdb copy is limited to in-frame clones, with some not included. The sample records over 250,000 clones, around 90% being singletons.

This TCR came from a man aged 60-69 years who had recovered from COVID-19. The source material was PBMCs or T cells enriched from blood (not recorded which). This sequence joins TRBV9 and TRBJ2-7; no clear D gene. The CDR3 loop is CASSGSIASSPYEQYF. In DNA form, the CDR3 reads TGTGCCAGCAGCGGCTCCATAGCCTCTAGTCCCTACGAGCAGTACTTC.